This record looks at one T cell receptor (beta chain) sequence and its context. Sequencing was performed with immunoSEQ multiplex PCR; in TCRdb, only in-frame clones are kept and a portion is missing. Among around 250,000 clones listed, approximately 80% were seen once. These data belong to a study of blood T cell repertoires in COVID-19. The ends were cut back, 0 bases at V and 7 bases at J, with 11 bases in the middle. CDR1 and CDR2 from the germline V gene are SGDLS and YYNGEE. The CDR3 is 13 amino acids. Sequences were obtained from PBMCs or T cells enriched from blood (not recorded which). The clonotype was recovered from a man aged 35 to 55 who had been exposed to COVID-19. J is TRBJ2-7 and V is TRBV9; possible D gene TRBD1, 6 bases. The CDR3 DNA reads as TGTGCCAGCAGCGTAGGAGGGGGTACGGAGCAGTACTTC. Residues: CASSVGGGTEQYF.